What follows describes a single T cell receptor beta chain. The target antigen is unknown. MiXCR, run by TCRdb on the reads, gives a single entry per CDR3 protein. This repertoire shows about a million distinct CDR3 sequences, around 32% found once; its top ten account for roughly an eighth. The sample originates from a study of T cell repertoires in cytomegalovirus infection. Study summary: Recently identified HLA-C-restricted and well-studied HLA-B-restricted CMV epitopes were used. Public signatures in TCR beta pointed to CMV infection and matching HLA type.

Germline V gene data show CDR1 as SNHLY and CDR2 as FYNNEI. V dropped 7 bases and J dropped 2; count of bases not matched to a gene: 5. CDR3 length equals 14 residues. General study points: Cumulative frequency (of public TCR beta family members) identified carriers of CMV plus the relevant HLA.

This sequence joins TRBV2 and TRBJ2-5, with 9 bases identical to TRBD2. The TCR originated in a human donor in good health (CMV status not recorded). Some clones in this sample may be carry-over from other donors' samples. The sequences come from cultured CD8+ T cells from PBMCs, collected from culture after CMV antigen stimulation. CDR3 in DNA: TGTGCCAGCAAAGTAGCGGGGGCTCAAGAGACCCAGTACTTC. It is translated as CASKVAGAQETQYF.